The 9 T cell receptor beta chains presented below share a single source sample, sequenced in a study of blood T cell repertoires in COVID-19. Assay used: immunoSEQ multiplex PCR; TCRdb lists only in-frame clones, some missing. Of some 340,000 clones listed, approximately 91% are singletons. Specimen: PBMCs or T cells enriched from blood (not recorded which). The origin of the receptors is a woman aged 25 to 39 who had been exposed to COVID-19.

The chain recombines TRBV5-4 with TRBJ2-5; the D gene is possibly TRBD2 (5 bases). The CDR3 is 15 amino acids. Germline CDR1 SGHNT, CDR2 YYREEE (reference sequence). V lost 4 bases to trimming and J lost 2 bases, with 15 bases between them. CDR3 coding DNA: TGTGCCAGCAGCCGTTCTAGCAGTCCGCAAGAGACCCAGTACTTC. It translates to CASSRSSSPQETQYF.

As regards this clone: Other DNA sequences in the same sample also yield this CDR3. The V gene is TRBV2, the J gene TRBJ2-2, with TRBD1 matching over 8 bases. Germline loops: CDR1 SNHLY, CDR2 FYNNEI. J gave up 1 base and V 6 bases, and 10 bases lay outside the gene matches. The CDR3 has 17 residues. For the CDR3, the DNA is TGTGCCAGCAGAACAAGCTCCGGGACAGGGAACACCGGGGAGCTGTTTTTT. Translating gives CASRTSSGTGNTGELFF.

The V and J genes are TRBV27 and TRBJ2-5, with D possibly being TRBD1 (6 bases). Germline V lookup: CDR1 MNHEY, CDR2 SMNVEV (reference sequence). V lost 3 bases to trimming and J lost 5 bases, with 10 bases between them. The CDR3 extends over 13 amino acids. The CDR3 loop is CASSFTGLETQYF. The CDR3 DNA reads TGTGCCAGCAGTTTCACAGGGTTGGAGACCCAGTACTTC.

The chain uses TRBV6-6 and TRBJ1-1; D is ambiguous. The CDR3 is made up of 14 amino acids. V was shortened by 6 bases and J by 7 bases, with 18 bases between the two germline ends. Germline assignment: CDR1 MNHNY and CDR2 SVGAGI (reference sequence). In DNA form, the CDR3 reads TGTGCCAGCAGCCCTCCGGGCCGGGGTGGTGAAGCTTTCTTT. Residues: CASSPPGRGGEAFF.

The chain uses TRBV5-1 and TRBJ2-2, with 8 nucleotides matching TRBD2. CDR1 is SGHRS, CDR2 YFSETQ, per germline. With V trimmed by 4 bases and J by 4 bases, 6 bases remained unmatched. This CDR3 is 15 amino acids long. Here the CDR3 DNA reads TGCGCCAGCAGCCCCGGGGGGGTCCCCACCGGGGAGCTGTTTTTT. As protein: CASSPGGVPTGELFF.

The chain combines TRBV5-1 with TRBJ2-3, with D perhaps TRBD2 (6 bases). This CDR3 region has 14 residues. CDR1 is SGHRS and CDR2 is YFSETQ in the germline V gene. V lost 6 bases and J 2 bases, leaving 13 bases between the germline ends. The CDR3 loop is CASTYRGITDTQYF. CDR3 nucleotide sequence: TGCGCCAGCACTTATCGGGGGATCACAGATACGCAGTATTTT. Filled out from reference TRBV5-1 and TRBJ2-3, the complete variable domain reads KAGVTQTPRYLIKTRGQQVTLSCSPISGHRSVSWYQQTPGQGLQFLFEYFSETQRNKGNFPGRFSGRQFSNSRSEMNVSTLELGDSALYLCASTYRGITDTQYFGPGTRLTVL.

The chain has TRBV14 and TRBJ1-2; D is perhaps TRBD1 (5 bases). CDR1 is SGHDN, CDR2 FVKESK, per germline. The ends were cut back, 2 bases at V and 8 bases at J, with 15 bases in the middle. This CDR3 contains 14 residues. The CDR3 loop reads CASSQTGTYEGYTF. The CDR3 DNA follows: TGTGCCAGCAGCCAAACCGGGACTTATGAGGGCTACACCTTC.

V is TRBV23-1 and J is TRBJ2-3, with D unclear. TRBV23-1 is an open reading frame whose function is uncertain. V gave up 4 bases and J gave up 3 bases, with 8 bases separating them. The CDR3 totals 13 residues. CDR3 nucleotides: TGCGCCAGCAGTCGGGCCGGTACAGATACGCAGTATTTT. This gives the protein CASSRAGTDTQYF.

The chain joins TRBV29-1 to TRBJ1-1; D perhaps matches TRBD1 (5 bases). V was clipped by 3 bases and J by 4 bases, with 15 bases between them. The CDR3 totals 14 residues. The germline V gene has CDR1 SQVTM and CDR2 ANQGSEA. The CDR3 DNA follows: TGCAGCGTTGAGACCCGCCGGAGGGGCACTGAAGCTTTCTTT. Translation gives CSVETRRRGTEAFF.